Presented here are 21 T cell receptor beta chains from one specimen sequenced in a study of PD-1 blockade in classical Hodgkin lymphoma. Each patient's relapse followed autologous stem cell transplantation, and brentuximab vedotin exposure varied. Profiling relied on immunoSEQ multiplex PCR, and the TCRdb table lists in-frame clones only, not all of them. The sample holds some 13,000 clones, roughly 89% seen once. Material: peripheral blood mononuclear cells (PBMCs), obtained at baseline. All receptors derive from a human donor with classical Hodgkin lymphoma.

V usage is TRBV11-2 and J usage is TRBJ2-7; 10 bases agree with TRBD2. From germline, CDR1 is SGHAT and CDR2 FQNNGV. Trimming took 2 bases from V and 2 from J; bases not matched to a gene: 0. This CDR3 region has 14 residues. The CDR3 DNA sequence: TGTGCCAGCAGCTTAAGCGGGAGGGCCTACGAGCAGTACTTC. This encodes CASSLSGRAYEQYF.

This chain connects TRBV2 to TRBJ2-1, with 9 bases matching TRBD2. The V gene's germline CDR1 is SNHLY and CDR2 FYNNEI. CDR3 length: 16 residues. Trimming cost V 6 bases and J 7 bases; bases outside gene matches: 13. CDR3 in amino acids: CASRPVSGGLRNEQFF. The CDR3 bases are TGTGCCAGCAGGCCCGTTAGCGGGGGTTTAAGAAATGAGCAGTTCTTC.

The V gene is TRBV19, the J gene TRBJ1-5, with TRBD1 matching over 7 bases. The V gene end was trimmed by 10 bases and the J gene end by 0 bases; junction bases not matched to a gene: 6. Germline CDR1 reads LNHDA; CDR2 reads SQIVND (reference sequence). This CDR3 contains 14 residues. The chain's CDR3 is CATRDRDSNQPQHF. Written as DNA, the CDR3 is TGTGCCACTCGCGACAGGGATAGCAATCAGCCCCAGCATTTT.

The genes are TRBV2 and TRBJ2-7; 8 bases are a match to TRBD1. Germline trimming cut 2 bases from V and 2 bases from J; bases unmatched to any gene: 8. The length of the CDR3 is 16 residues. CDR1 is SNHLY and CDR2 is FYNNEI in the germline V gene. CDR3 in DNA: TGTGCCAGCAGTGAATACGACAGGGGAGGCACCTACGAGCAGTACTTC. This translates into CASSEYDRGGTYEQYF.

This clone has only a few counts. This chain joins TRBV5-1 and TRBJ2-7, with 7 nucleotides matching TRBD1. The germline CDR1 and CDR2 sequences are SGHRS and YFSETQ. Trimming at V came to 1 base and at J to 4 bases, leaving 5 bases not matched to a gene. The CDR3 length is 14 residues. CDR3 sequence: CASSLTGEGYEQYF. In DNA, the CDR3 is TGCGCCAGCAGCTTGACAGGGGAAGGTTACGAGCAGTACTTC.

The chain recombines TRBV10-3 with TRBJ2-5; 9 bases are a match to TRBD1. CDR1 ENHRY and CDR2 SYGVKD come from the germline V gene. The CDR3 sequence is 14 residues long. The J segment lost 5 bases and the V segment lost 4 bases, leaving 5 bases of the junction unmatched. CDR3 sequence reads: CAISGTGVLETQYF. The CDR3 DNA follows: TGTGCCATCAGTGGGACAGGGGTGTTGGAGACCCAGTACTTC.

The CDR3 bases are TGTGCCAGCAGCTTAGTCCTGGGGAGGGCAGGGGCCGAGCAGTACTTC. Its protein product is CASSLVLGRAGAEQYF. J is TRBJ2-7 and V is TRBV7-2; perhaps TRBD2 as D (7 bases). V gave up 1 base and J gave up 6 bases, with 19 bases separating them. Germline V CDR1 and CDR2: SGHTA, FQGNSA. This CDR3 region has 16 residues.

The chain has TRBV6-5 and TRBJ2-2; D ambiguous. The germline gives CDR1 MNHEY, CDR2 SVGAGI. This CDR3 comprises 13 residues. V was trimmed by 4 bases and J by 2 bases, leaving 5 bases between them. The DNA for the CDR3 is TGTGCCAGCAGTTTCGCTAACACCGGGGAGCTGTTTTTT. This translates into CASSFANTGELFF.

The chain is built from TRBV27 and TRBJ1-1, with D uncertain. CDR1 and CDR2 from the germline V gene are MNHEY and SMNVEV (reference sequence). V lost 5 bases, J lost 6 bases, and 13 bases lay in between. CDR3 length equals 13 residues. Here the CDR3 DNA reads TGTGCCAGCAGTGCCCGCGTTTTGGCTGAAGCTTTCTTT. This gives the protein CASSARVLAEAFF.

CDR3 coding DNA: TGTGCCAGCAGCATGCTAGCGGGAGAGAATGACGAGCAGTACTTC. This translates into CASSMLAGENDEQYF. This chain links TRBV6-5 with TRBJ2-7; the match to TRBD2 covers 10 bases. V lost 6 bases and J lost 5; bases outside the gene matches: 10. Germline lookup yields CDR1 MNHEY and CDR2 SVGAGI. The CDR3 length is 15 residues.

This sequence joins TRBV7-6 and TRBJ2-3; 7 bases match TRBD2. The germline V gene encodes CDR1 SGHVS and CDR2 FNYEAQ. This CDR3 has 16 amino acids. J lost 6 bases, V lost 1 base, and 10 bases had no gene match. The CDR3 region has the DNA TGTGCCAGCAGCTTAGAGTCTAGCGGCGTCATGGATACGCAGTATTTT. Translating gives CASSLESSGVMDTQYF.

The chain recombines TRBV7-9 with TRBJ2-3; D might be TRBD1 or TRBD2, each matching 5 bases. This CDR3 comprises 15 residues. V lost 5 bases, J lost 3 bases, and 15 bases lay in between. The V gene's germline CDR1 is SEHNR and CDR2 FQNEAQ (reference sequence). For the CDR3, the DNA is TGTGCCAGCAGCGGGGGTGGGCAGAAGACAGATACGCAGTATTTT. Protein sequence: CASSGGGQKTDTQYF.

In its sample, this clone is large. The V call is TRBV30, the J call TRBJ1-6; TRBD1 is a possible D gene (5 bases). V dropped 0 bases and J dropped 13 bases, with 10 bases sitting between them. CDR3 length equals 12 residues. Per the germline V gene, CDR1 is GTSNPN and CDR2 is SVGIG (reference sequence). In DNA, the CDR3 is TGTGCCTGGAGTGTAGGACACCTTCCCCTCCACTTT. This translates into CAWSVGHLPLHF.

The chain recombines TRBV11-2 with TRBJ1-1; maybe TRBD1 (5 bases). CDR3 length: 14 amino acids. Germline loops: CDR1 SGHAT, CDR2 FQNNGV. Trimming took off 5 bases at V and 4 bases at J, with 14 bases between the two ends. The CDR3 DNA follows: TGTGCCAGCAGCACCCAGGGAGTCCGCACTGAAGCTTTCTTT. Translation gives CASSTQGVRTEAFF.

This chain connects TRBV4-3 to TRBJ2-7, with 10 bases fitting TRBD2. Losses at the gene ends were 3 bases for V and 4 bases for J; bases not matched to a gene: 3. In germline, CDR1 is LGHNA, CDR2 YSLEER. The CDR3 is 14 amino acids. CDR3 in DNA: TGCGCCAGCAGCCAGGCTAGCGGGAGATACGAGCAGTACTTC. Translating it yields CASSQASGRYEQYF.

This clone was seen once. The chain is built from TRBV19 and TRBJ2-7; TRBD1 matches at 9 bases. Per germline, CDR1 LNHDA and CDR2 SQIVND (reference sequence). Unmatched junction bases numbered 9, after V lost 3 bases and J lost 6 bases. This CDR3 has 15 residues. CDR3: CASSIGGDRGSEQYV. CDR3 sequence (DNA): TGTGCCAGTAGTATCGGGGGAGACAGGGGGAGCGAGCAGTACGTC.

This clone has only one observation. V and J are TRBV6-1 and TRBJ1-1; TRBD1 matches at 8 bases. The V and J ends lost 4 bases and 7 bases, in that order; junction bases with no gene match: 5. CDR3 length: 13 amino acids. Germline loops: CDR1 MNHNS, CDR2 SASEGT. This chain's CDR3 is CASSAQGAGEAFF. The CDR3, as DNA: TGTGCCAGCAGTGCTCAGGGGGCTGGTGAAGCTTTCTTT.

The sample holds one count of this clone. The chain uses TRBV6-6 and TRBJ2-5, with a possible D match to TRBD1 (5 bases). The length of the CDR3 is 13 residues. The V end lost 5 bases, the J end lost 4 bases, and 11 bases lay between the germline ends. CDR1 is MNHNY, CDR2 SVGAGI, per germline (reference sequence). CDR3 sequence reads: CASSPRQLETQYF. Here the CDR3 DNA reads TGTGCCAGCAGTCCCCGACAGCTAGAGACCCAGTACTTC.

This chain connects TRBV6-5 to TRBJ2-7; the D is unclear. The CDR3 consists of 14 residues. CDR1 MNHEY and CDR2 SVGAGI come from the germline V gene. V was clipped by 6 bases and J by 0 bases, with 12 bases between them. CDR3 region: CASRRRTGSYEQYF. The DNA for the CDR3 is TGTGCCAGCAGGAGACGGACGGGCTCCTACGAGCAGTACTTC.

The chain joins TRBV4-1 to TRBJ2-7; maybe TRBD2 (6 bases). This CDR3 comprises 16 residues. The ends were cut back, 4 bases at V and 7 bases at J, with 23 bases in the middle. The germline gives CDR1 MGHRA, CDR2 YSYEKL. DNA of the CDR3: TGCGCCAGCAGCCGGGGCCCGGGGGTGGGGCTGAAAGAGCAGTACTTC. Residues: CASSRGPGVGLKEQYF.

The J gene is TRBJ2-2, the V gene TRBV5-1, with D hard to call. V lost 4 bases, J lost 6 bases, and 10 bases lay in between. CDR3 length equals 13 residues. In germline, CDR1 is SGHRS, CDR2 YFSETQ. CDR3 sequence reads: CASSGAGAGELFF. The CDR3 nucleotides read TGCGCCAGCAGCGGAGCAGGTGCCGGGGAGCTGTTTTTT.